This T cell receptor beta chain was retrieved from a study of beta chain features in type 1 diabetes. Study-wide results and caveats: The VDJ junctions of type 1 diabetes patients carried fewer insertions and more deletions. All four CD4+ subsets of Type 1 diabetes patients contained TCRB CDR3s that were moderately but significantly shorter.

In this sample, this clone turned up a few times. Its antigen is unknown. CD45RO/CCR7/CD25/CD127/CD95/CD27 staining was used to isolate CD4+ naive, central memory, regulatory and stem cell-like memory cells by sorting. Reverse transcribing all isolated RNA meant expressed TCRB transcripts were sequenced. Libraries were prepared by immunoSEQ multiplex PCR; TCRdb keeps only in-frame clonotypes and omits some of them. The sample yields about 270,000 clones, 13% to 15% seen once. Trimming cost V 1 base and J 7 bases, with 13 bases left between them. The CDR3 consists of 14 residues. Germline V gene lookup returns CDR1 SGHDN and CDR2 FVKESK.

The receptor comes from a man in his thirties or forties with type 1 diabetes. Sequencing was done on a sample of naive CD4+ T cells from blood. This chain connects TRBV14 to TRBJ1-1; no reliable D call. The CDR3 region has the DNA TGTGCCAGCAGCCAAGCACGGCAGGTGGATGAAGCTTTCTTT. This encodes CASSQARQVDEAFF.